This is a list of T cell receptor beta chains from one sample in a study of OX40 agonist ivuxolimab in advanced cancers. Profiling relied on immunoSEQ multiplex PCR, and the TCRdb table lists in-frame clones only, not all of them. The sample lists 55,000 to 80,000 clones, about 86% seen once, with 2% to 2.5% in the top ten. Source: CD4+ or CD8+ T cells sorted from blood, taken in a trial of the OX40 agonist ivuxolimab. The origin of the receptors is an adult with an advanced solid tumor such as melanoma, head and neck, liver or kidney cancer. The CDR3 runs from the conserved cysteine through the conserved F or W.

V: TRBV4-2
CDR3: CASSQSGQGRSDTQYF

V: TRBV12-5
CDR3: CASAGQTGAYGYTF

V: TRBV19
CDR3: CASSIGGRLLNITDTQYF

V: TRBV6-5
CDR3: CASSSRQAKGNQPQHF

V: TRBV28
CDR3: CASSSPGTSGRAGRYNEQFF

V: TRBV6-6
CDR3: CASSYEKPSRGGYTF

V: TRBV7-9
CDR3: CASRPKPGLTFNEQFF

V: TRBV19
CDR3: CASTTGLYNEQFF

V: TRBV6-6
CDR3: CASSYPEGNTEAFF

V: TRBV5-4
CDR3: CASSGYPSGPGETQYF

V: TRBV14
CDR3: CASSQDLEQFF

V: TRBV7-6
CDR3: CASSFRANSYNEQFF

V: TRBV6-5
CDR3: CASSYGSGRFYEQYF

V: TRBV7-2
CDR3: CASSSPLKAFYGYTF

V: TRBV7-3
CDR3: CASSSYMGATGELFF

V: TRBV7-8
CDR3: CASSLEDEKLFF

V: TRBV7-2
CDR3: CASSKEPNPSYEQYF

V: TRBV7-3
CDR3: CASSRVGGAGEQYF

V: TRBV5-1
CDR3: CASSSDRSTDTQYF

V: TRBV7-8
CDR3: CASFHTAASSNYGYTF

V: TRBV6-1
CDR3: CASSSAGGYGYTF

V: TRBV11-3
CDR3: CASQAGNTIYF

V: TRBV10-3
CDR3: CAIRSSSGGRRADTQYF

V: TRBV4-3
CDR3: CASSHADRGIEGYTF

V: TRBV30
CDR3: CAWILLAGESHEQYF

V: TRBV9
CDR3: CASSVAGSREAFF

V: TRBV5-1
CDR3: CASSREWTTSYEQYF

V: TRBV19
CDR3: CASSPDGRLHPEAFF

V: TRBV19
CDR3: CASSTFITGELFF

V: TRBV6-5
CDR3: CASRTPYEQYF

V: TRBV11-2
CDR3: CASSLQGQANSPLHF